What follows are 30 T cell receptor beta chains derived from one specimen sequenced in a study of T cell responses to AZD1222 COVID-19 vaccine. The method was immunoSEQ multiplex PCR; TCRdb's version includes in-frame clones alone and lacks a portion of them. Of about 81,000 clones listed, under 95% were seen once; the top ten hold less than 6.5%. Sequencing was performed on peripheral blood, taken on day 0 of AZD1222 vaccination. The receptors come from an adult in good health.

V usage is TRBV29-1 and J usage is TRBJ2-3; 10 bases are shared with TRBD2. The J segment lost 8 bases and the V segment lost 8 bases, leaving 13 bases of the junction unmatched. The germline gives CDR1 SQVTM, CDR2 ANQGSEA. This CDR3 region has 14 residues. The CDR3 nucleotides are TGCAGCAGTAGTCTAGCGGGAGTCGCCGCTACGCAGTATTTT. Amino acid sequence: CSSSLAGVAATQYF.

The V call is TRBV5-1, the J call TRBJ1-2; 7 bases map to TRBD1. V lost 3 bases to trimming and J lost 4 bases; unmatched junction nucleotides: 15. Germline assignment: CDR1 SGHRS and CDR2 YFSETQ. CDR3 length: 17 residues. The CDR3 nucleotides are TGCGCCAGCAGCTCCAAGACAGGGATGGGGGTTGGCTATGGCTACACCTTC. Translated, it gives CASSSKTGMGVGYGYTF.

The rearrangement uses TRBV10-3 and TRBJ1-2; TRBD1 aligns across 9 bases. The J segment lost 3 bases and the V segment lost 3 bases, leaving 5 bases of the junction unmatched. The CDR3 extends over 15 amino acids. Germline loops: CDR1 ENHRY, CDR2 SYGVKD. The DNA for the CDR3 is TGTGCCATCAGTGACATGGGGACAGGGTACTATGGCTACACCTTC. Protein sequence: CAISDMGTGYYGYTF.

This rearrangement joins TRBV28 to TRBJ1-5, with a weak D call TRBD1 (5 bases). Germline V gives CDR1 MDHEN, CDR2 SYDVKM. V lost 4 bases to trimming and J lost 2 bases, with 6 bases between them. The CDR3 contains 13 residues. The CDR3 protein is CASSSGGNQPQHF. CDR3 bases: TGTGCCAGCAGTTCGGGGGGCAATCAGCCCCAGCATTTT.

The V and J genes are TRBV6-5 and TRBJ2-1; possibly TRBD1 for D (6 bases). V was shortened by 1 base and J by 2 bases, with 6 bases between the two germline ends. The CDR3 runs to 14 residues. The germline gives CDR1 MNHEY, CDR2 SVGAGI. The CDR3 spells CASSYWGPYNEQFF. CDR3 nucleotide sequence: TGTGCCAGCAGTTACTGGGGGCCCTACAATGAGCAGTTCTTC.

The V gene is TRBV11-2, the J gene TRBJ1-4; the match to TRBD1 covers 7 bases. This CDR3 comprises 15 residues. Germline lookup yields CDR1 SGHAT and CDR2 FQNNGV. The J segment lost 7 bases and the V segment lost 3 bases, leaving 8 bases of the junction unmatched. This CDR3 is CASSFPQGRGEKLFF. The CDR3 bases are TGTGCCAGCAGCTTTCCACAGGGGAGGGGTGAAAAACTGTTTTTT.

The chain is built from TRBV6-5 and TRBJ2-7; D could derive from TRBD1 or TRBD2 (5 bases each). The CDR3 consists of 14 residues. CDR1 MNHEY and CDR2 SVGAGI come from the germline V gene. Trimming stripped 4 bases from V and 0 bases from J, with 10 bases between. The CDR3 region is CASSSSGSSYEQYF. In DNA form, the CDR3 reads TGTGCCAGCAGTTCATCAGGGAGCTCCTACGAGCAGTACTTC.

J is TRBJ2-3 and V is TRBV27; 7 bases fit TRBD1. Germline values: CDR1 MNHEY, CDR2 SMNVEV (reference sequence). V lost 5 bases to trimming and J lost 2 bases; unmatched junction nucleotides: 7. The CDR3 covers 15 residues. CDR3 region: CASSRGTVFTDTQYF. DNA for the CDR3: TGTGCCAGCAGTAGGGGGACAGTGTTCACAGATACGCAGTATTTT.

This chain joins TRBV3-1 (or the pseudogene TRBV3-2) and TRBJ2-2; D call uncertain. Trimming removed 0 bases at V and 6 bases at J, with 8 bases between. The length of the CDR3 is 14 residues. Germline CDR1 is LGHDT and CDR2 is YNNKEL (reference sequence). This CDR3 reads CASSQDVIPGELFF. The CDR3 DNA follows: TGTGCCAGCAGCCAAGATGTAATCCCCGGGGAGCTGTTTTTT.

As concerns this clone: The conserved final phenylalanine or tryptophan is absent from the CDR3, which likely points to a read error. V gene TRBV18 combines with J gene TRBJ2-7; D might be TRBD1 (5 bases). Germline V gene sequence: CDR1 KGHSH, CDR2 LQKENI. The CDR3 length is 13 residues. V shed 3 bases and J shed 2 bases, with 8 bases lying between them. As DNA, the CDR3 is TGTGCCAGCTCACCGACAGCCACCTACGAGCAGTACCTC. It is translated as CASSPTATYEQYL.

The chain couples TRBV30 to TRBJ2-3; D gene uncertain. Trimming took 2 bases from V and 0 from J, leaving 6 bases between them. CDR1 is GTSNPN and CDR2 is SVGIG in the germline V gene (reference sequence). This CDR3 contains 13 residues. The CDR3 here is CAWSLGSTDTQYF. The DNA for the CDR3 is TGTGCCTGGAGTTTGGGTAGCACAGATACGCAGTATTTT.

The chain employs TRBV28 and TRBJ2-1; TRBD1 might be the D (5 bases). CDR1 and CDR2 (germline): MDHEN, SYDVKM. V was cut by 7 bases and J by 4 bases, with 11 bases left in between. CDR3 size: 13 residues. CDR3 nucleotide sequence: TGTGCCAGCACCCCGCAGGGATACAATGAGCAGTTCTTC. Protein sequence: CASTPQGYNEQFF.

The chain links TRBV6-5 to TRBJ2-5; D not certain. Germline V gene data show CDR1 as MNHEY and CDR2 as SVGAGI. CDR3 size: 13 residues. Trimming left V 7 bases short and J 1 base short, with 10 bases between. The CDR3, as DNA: TGTGCCAGCACCAGGAATACCCAAGAGACCCAGTACTTC. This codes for CASTRNTQETQYF.

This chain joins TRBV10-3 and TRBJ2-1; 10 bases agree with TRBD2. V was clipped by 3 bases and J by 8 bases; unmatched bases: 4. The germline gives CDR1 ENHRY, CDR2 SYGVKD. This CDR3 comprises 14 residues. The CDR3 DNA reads TGTGCCATCAGTGATTTAGCGGGAGGCTATGAGCAGTTCTTC. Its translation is CAISDLAGGYEQFF.

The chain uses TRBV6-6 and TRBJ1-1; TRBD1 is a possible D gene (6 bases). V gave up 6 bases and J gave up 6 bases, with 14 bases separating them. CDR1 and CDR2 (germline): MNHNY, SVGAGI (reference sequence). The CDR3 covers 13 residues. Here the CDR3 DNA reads TGTGCCAGCAGACCCGACAGGCCGCCTGAAGCTTTCTTT. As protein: CASRPDRPPEAFF.

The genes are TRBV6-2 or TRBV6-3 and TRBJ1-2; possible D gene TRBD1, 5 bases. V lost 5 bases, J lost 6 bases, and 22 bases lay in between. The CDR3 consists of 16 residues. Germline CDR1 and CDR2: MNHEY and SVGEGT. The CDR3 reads CASSTRASGRWNGYTF. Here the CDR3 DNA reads TGTGCCAGCAGTACAAGGGCGTCAGGGCGCTGGAATGGCTACACCTTC.

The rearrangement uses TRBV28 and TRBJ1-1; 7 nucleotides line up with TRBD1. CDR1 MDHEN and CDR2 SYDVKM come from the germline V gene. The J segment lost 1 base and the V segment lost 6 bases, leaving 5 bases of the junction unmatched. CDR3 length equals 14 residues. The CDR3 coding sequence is TGTGCCAGCAGGTGGGGGACAGCGAACACTGAAGCTTTCTTT. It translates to CASRWGTANTEAFF.

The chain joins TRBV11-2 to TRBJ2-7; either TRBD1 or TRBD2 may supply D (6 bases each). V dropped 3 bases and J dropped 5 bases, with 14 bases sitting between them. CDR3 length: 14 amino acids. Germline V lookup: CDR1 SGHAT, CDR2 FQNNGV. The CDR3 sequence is CASSFQGRLDEQYF. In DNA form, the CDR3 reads TGTGCCAGCAGCTTCCAGGGGAGGTTGGACGAGCAGTACTTC.

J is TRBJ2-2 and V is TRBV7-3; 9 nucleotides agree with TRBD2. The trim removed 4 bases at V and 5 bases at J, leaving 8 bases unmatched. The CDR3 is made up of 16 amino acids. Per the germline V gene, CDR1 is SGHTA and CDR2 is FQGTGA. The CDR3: CASSSSFSGRTGELFF. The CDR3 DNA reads TGTGCCAGCAGCTCATCATTCAGCGGGAGGACCGGGGAGCTGTTTTTT.

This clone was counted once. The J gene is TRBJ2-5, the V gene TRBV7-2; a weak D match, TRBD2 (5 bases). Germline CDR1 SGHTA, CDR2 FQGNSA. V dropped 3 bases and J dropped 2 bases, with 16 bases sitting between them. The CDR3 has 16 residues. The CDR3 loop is CASSFGLGTGQETQYF. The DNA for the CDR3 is TGTGCCAGCAGCTTTGGACTGGGAACCGGACAAGAGACCCAGTACTTC.

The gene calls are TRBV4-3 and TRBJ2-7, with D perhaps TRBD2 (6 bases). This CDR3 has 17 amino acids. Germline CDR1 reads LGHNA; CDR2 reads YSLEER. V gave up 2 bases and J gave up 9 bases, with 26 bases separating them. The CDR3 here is CASSQLPPGATTSRQYF. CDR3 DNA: TGCGCCAGCAGCCAACTTCCTCCGGGAGCTACTACTAGTCGGCAGTACTTC.

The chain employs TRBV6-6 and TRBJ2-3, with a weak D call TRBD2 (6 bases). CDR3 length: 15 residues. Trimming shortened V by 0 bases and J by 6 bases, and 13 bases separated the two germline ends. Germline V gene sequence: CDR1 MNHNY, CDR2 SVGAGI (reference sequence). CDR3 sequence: CASSYSTPGADTQYF. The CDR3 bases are TGTGCCAGCAGTTACTCGACTCCGGGAGCGGATACGCAGTATTTT.

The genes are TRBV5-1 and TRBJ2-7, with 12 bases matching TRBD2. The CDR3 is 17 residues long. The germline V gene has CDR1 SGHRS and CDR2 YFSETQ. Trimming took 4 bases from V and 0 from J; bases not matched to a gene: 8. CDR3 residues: CASSSRTSGISSYEQYF. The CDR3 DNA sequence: TGCGCCAGCAGCAGCCGGACTAGCGGGATCTCCTCCTACGAGCAGTACTTC.

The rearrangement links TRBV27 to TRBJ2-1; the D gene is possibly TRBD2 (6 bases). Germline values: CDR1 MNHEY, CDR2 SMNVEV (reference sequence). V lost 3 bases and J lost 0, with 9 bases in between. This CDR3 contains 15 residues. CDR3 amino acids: CASSFGTDSYNEQFF. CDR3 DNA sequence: TGTGCCAGCAGTTTCGGGACTGACTCCTACAATGAGCAGTTCTTC.

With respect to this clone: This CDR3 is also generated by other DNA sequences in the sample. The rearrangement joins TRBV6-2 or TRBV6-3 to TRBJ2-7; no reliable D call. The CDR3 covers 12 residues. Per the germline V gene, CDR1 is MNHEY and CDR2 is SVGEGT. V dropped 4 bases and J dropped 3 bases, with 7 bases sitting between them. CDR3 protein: CASSWTVYEQYF. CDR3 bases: TGTGCCAGCAGTTGGACGGTCTACGAGCAGTACTTC.

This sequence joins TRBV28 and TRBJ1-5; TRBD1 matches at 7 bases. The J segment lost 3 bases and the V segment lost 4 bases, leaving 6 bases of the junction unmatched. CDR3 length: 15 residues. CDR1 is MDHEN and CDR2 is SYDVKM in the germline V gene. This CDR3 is CASSSRDSDNQPQHF. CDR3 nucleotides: TGTGCCAGCAGTTCCCGGGACAGTGACAATCAGCCCCAGCATTTT.

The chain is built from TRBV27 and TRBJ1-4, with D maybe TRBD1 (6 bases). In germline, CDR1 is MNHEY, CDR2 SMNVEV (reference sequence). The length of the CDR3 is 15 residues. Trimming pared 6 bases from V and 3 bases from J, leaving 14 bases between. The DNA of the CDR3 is TGTGCCAGCAGACCCTCAGGGGCAGCTAATGAAAAACTGTTTTTT. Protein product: CASRPSGAANEKLFF.

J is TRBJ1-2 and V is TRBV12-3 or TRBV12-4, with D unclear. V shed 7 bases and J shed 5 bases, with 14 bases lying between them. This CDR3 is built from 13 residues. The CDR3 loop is CASTPNPGYGYTF. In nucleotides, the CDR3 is TGTGCCAGCACCCCTAACCCGGGGTATGGCTACACCTTC.

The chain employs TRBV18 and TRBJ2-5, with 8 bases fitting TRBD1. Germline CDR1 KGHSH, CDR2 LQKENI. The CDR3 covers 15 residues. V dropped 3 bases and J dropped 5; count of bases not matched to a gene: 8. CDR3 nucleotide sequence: TGTGCCAGCTCACCCCCGCAGGGGGCGAGGGAGACCCAGTACTTC. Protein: CASSPPQGARETQYF.

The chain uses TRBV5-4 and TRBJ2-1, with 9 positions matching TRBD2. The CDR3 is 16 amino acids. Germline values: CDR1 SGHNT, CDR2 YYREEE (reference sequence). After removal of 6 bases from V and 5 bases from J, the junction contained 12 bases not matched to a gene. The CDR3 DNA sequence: TGTGCCAGCACCCCTCAGACTAGCGGAAACGACAATGAGCAGTTCTTC. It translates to CASTPQTSGNDNEQFF.